This note documents a single TCR beta chain sequence. Its antigen is undetermined. A sample-barcoded 5' primer and a J-beta primer mix were used in a second PCR of roughly 7 to 11 cycles. Using its own MiXCR run on the 5' RACE reads, TCRdb lists one record per CDR3 protein. The repertoire includes 700,000 to 900,000 distinct CDR3 sequences, 53% of them detected once, and roughly 40% sits in the top ten. The germline V and J ends were trimmed by 0 bases and 3 bases, with 8 bases remaining between them. Germline CDR1 and CDR2: SGHTA and FQGNSA. This CDR3 has 15 residues. Staff drew approximately 9.1 milliliters of peripheral blood from each donor. Total RNA extraction produced at least 5 micrograms (per sample) for the study. This entry is derived from a study of blood T cells in healthy people across ages. Broader study findings: There were more naive CD4+ cells and higher diversity in long-lived donors than in aged donors.

The sequence derives from a man older than 75 in good health. The sequenced material came from blood. The V gene is TRBV7-2, the J gene TRBJ2-2, with D maybe TRBD1 (5 bases). The DNA for the CDR3 is TGTGCCAGCAGCTTAGCCAGGGTAGACACCGGGGAGCTGTTTTTT. Residues: CASSLARVDTGELFF.